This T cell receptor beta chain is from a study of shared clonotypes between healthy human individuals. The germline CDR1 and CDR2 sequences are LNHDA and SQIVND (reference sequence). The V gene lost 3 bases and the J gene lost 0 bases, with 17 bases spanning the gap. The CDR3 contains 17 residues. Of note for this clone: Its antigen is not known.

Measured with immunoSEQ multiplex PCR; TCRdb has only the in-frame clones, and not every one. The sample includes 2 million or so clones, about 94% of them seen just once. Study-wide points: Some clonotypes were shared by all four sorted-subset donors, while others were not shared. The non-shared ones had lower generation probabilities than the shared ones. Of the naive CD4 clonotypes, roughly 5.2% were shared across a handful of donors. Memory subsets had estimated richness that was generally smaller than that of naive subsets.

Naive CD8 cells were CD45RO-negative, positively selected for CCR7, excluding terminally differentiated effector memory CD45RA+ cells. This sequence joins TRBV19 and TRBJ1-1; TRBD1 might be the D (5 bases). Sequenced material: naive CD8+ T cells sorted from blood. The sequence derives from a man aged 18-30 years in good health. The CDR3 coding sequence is TGTGCCAGTAGTATGTCGGGGCGACCATCTATGAACACTGAAGCTTTCTTT. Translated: CASSMSGRPSMNTEAFF.